The 32 T cell receptor beta chains listed next were all sequenced from one sample in a study of blood T cells in healthy people across ages (dated by TCRdb to the mid-2010s). Library preparation employed 5' RACE. TCRdb names Illumina HiSeq 2500 as the instrument used. A second PCR of about 7 to 12 cycles was run with a J-beta primer mix and a sample-barcoded 5' primer. In TCRdb, the public reads were trimmed at Q25 with fastp and aligned with MiXCR, with productive beta chains retained. Rows are combined by CDR3 protein, so each entry shows the most common genes and DNA. The sample has 1.5 million to 2 million distinct CDR3 sequences on record, about 32% of them singletons. The ten largest clones capture 10% to 12% of the sample. Sequenced material: blood. The receptors derive from a woman in her twenties or thirties in good health.

This clonotype was detected only a few times. The chain employs TRBV3-1 and TRBJ2-7; 8 nucleotides match TRBD1. The CDR3 has 15 amino acids. Germline values: CDR1 LGHDT, CDR2 YNNKEL (reference sequence). Trimming removed 2 bases from V and 4 bases from J; junction bases left unmatched: 7. The CDR3 DNA is TGTGCCAGCAGCCAAACTCTGACAGGGGTATACGAGCAGTACTTC. As protein: CASSQTLTGVYEQYF.

The chain is built from TRBV6-1 and TRBJ2-1; D may be TRBD1 (6 bases). CDR3 length equals 14 residues. The V gene lost 6 bases and the J gene lost 6 bases, with 15 bases spanning the gap. CDR1 and CDR2 (germline): MNHNS, SASEGT. As DNA, the CDR3 is TGTGCCAGCAGCCCGACAGGATCCCCCAATGAGCAGTTCTTC. Amino acid sequence: CASSPTGSPNEQFF.

This clonotype was observed a single time. The chain joins TRBV9 to TRBJ2-5, with TRBD2 matching over 10 bases. Trimming took 3 bases from V and 11 from J; bases not matched to a gene: 7. Germline V gene data show CDR1 as SGDLS and CDR2 as YYNGEE. This CDR3 comprises 13 residues. CDR3 sequence reads: CASSAGTSVEQYF. The CDR3 region has the DNA TGTGCCAGCAGCGCCGGGACTAGCGTTGAGCAGTACTTC.

This clonotype has more than one count but fewer than ten. The chain is built from TRBV27 and TRBJ2-1; 10 bases are a match to TRBD2. CDR1 is MNHEY, CDR2 SMNVEV, per germline (reference sequence). V trimming: 6 bases; J trimming: 9 bases; junction bases outside the gene matches: 8. The CDR3 extends over 14 amino acids. The CDR3 DNA is TGTGCCAGCAGACTAGCGGGAAAGGGGGCTGAGCAGTTCTTC. Translating gives CASRLAGKGAEQFF.

This clonotype was observed a handful of times. The chain carries TRBV20-1 and TRBJ2-3, with D tentatively TRBD2 (6 bases). Looked up from germline, CDR1 is DFQATT and CDR2 is SNEGSKA (reference sequence). This CDR3 has 13 residues. The V end lost 3 bases, the J end lost 4 bases, and 11 bases lay between the germline ends. The CDR3 DNA reads TGCAGTGCTAGGGGGGACTTGGCAGATACGCAGTATTTT. Its translation is CSARGDLADTQYF.

This clonotype has a single count. The chain carries TRBV4-1 and TRBJ1-3; maybe TRBD1 (6 bases). Germline CDR1 is MGHRA and CDR2 is YSYEKL. Trimming removed 6 bases from V and 8 bases from J, with 14 bases in between. The CDR3 length is 13 residues. DNA of the CDR3: TGCGCCAGCAGGGCCAGCACAGGGTACACCATATATTTT. Protein sequence: CASRASTGYTIYF.

This clonotype occurred a few times. The chain carries TRBV20-1 and TRBJ1-5, with D maybe TRBD1 (6 bases). The germline CDR1 and CDR2 sequences are DFQATT and SNEGSKA (reference sequence). This CDR3 contains 12 residues. Trimming stripped 3 bases from V and 8 bases from J, with 11 bases between. The CDR3: CSARSQGKPQHF. In nucleotides, the CDR3 is TGCAGTGCTAGGTCACAGGGTAAGCCCCAGCATTTT.

The chain carries TRBV5-6 and TRBJ1-2, with D perhaps TRBD1 (5 bases). Germline loops: CDR1 SGHDT, CDR2 YYEEEE. This CDR3 region has 15 residues. The germline V and J ends were trimmed by 2 bases and 4 bases, with 15 bases remaining between them. The CDR3 reads CASSLTTRETYGYTF. In DNA, the CDR3 is TGTGCCAGCAGCTTAACCACCAGGGAAACCTATGGCTACACCTTC. The complete variable domain, with remaining parts taken from reference TRBV5-6 and TRBJ1-2, reads DAGVTQSPTHLIKTRGQQVTLRCSPKSGHDTVSWYQQALGQGPQFIFQYYEEEERQRGNFPDRFSGHQFPNYSSELNVNALLLGDSALYLCASSLTTRETYGYTFGSGTRLTVV.

The chain is built from TRBV7-3 and TRBJ1-6; 8 positions agree with TRBD1. Looked up from germline, CDR1 is SGHTA and CDR2 is FQGTGA. With 2 bases clipped from V and 9 bases from J, the junction kept 6 bases outside the gene matches. The CDR3 has 15 residues. For the CDR3, the DNA is TGTGCCAGCAGCTTATATGGGACAGGATCTTCACCCCTCCACTTT. It translates to CASSLYGTGSSPLHF. Full variable domain (rest looked up from reference TRBV7-3 and TRBJ1-6): GAGVSQTPSNKVTEKGKYVELRCDPISGHTALYWYRQSLGQGPEFLIYFQGTGAADDSGLPNDRFFAVRPEGSVSTLKIQRTERGDSAVYLCASSLYGTGSSPLHFGNGTRLTVT.

The chain carries TRBV18 and TRBJ2-7; D perhaps matches TRBD1 (6 bases). In germline, CDR1 is KGHSH, CDR2 LQKENI. V was trimmed by 3 bases and J by 2 bases, leaving 23 bases between them. The CDR3 length is 18 residues. CDR3 DNA sequence: TGTGCCAGCTCACCTCGAAATAGGGACCGAGGGGGACCCTACGAGCAGTACTTC. Its protein is CASSPRNRDRGGPYEQYF.

This clonotype has just a few counts. This rearrangement joins TRBV9 to TRBJ2-3; 8 bases are a match to TRBD2. From germline, CDR1 is SGDLS and CDR2 YYNGEE. V shed 4 bases, J shed 2 bases, and the junction held 12 bases outside the gene matches. This CDR3 is 17 amino acids long. The CDR3 sequence: CASSPTSRGGTTDTQYF. Written as DNA, the CDR3 is TGTGCCAGCAGCCCGACTAGTCGGGGGGGCACCACAGATACGCAGTATTTT.

The chain employs TRBV18 and TRBJ2-1, with D uncertain. The germline V and J ends were trimmed by 2 bases and 5 bases, with 10 bases remaining between them. This CDR3 contains 14 residues. Looked up from germline, CDR1 is KGHSH and CDR2 is LQKENI. The CDR3 spells CASSPNRADNEQFF. The CDR3 bases are TGTGCCAGCTCACCAAATCGGGCAGACAATGAGCAGTTCTTC.

This clonotype was counted a few times. The CDR3 DNA is TGTGCCAGCAGTTTTATTGCAACGGGCAAACAGAACACTGAAGCTTTCTTT. Translated, it gives CASSFIATGKQNTEAFF. The chain employs TRBV27 and TRBJ1-1; no clear D. Germline V CDR1 and CDR2: MNHEY, SMNVEV (reference sequence). There are 17 residues in the CDR3. The V gene lost 3 bases and the J gene lost 1 base, with 18 bases spanning the gap.

The chain links TRBV5-1 to TRBJ1-5; no firm D call. The CDR3 has 15 amino acids. From germline, CDR1 is SGHRS and CDR2 YFSETQ. The V gene lost 0 bases and the J gene lost 4 bases, with 11 bases spanning the gap. The CDR3 region is CASSLAGRTNQPQHF. The CDR3, as DNA: TGCGCCAGCAGCTTGGCCGGCAGGACGAATCAGCCCCAGCATTTT. Supplemented by reference TRBV5-1 and TRBJ1-5, the full variable domain reads KAGVTQTPRYLIKTRGQQVTLSCSPISGHRSVSWYQQTPGQGLQFLFEYFSETQRNKGNFPGRFSGRQFSNSRSEMNVSTLELGDSALYLCASSLAGRTNQPQHFGDGTRLSIL.

V and J are TRBV28 and TRBJ2-5; TRBD1 is a possible D gene (5 bases). The J call may not be correct, given that the DNA end is closer to TRBJ2-7. Germline loops: CDR1 MDHEN, CDR2 SYDVKM. There are 13 residues in the CDR3. CDR3 in amino acids: CASSTTTAYEQYF. CDR3 DNA: TGTGCCAGCAGTACAACGACAGCCTACGAGCAGTACTTC.

This rearrangement joins TRBV3-1 to TRBJ2-1; 8 bases agree with TRBD2. CDR1 LGHDT and CDR2 YNNKEL come from the germline V gene (reference sequence). CDR3 length equals 15 residues. After removal of 8 bases from V and 0 bases from J, the junction contained 6 bases not matched to a gene. DNA of the CDR3: TGTGCCAGCCGAGTTAGCGGGGCCTCCTACAATGAGCAGTTCTTC. It is translated as CASRVSGASYNEQFF.

On this clonotype: With a much larger clone just one base away, this may be a read error. The chain recombines TRBV20-1 with TRBJ2-1, with D possibly being TRBD2 (7 bases). Near its end, the DNA agrees better with TRBJ2-7, so the J call may be wrong. Germline CDR1 DFQATT, CDR2 SNEGSKA (reference sequence). The CDR3 length is 18 residues. The CDR3 nucleotides are TGCAGTGCCCTCAAAAGGGGGGGGCTGGGTGGCTCCTACAATGAGCAGTACTTC. It encodes CSALKRGGLGGSYNEQYF.

This clonotype was counted a few times. J is TRBJ2-1 and V is TRBV5-1, with 7 bases matching TRBD2. This CDR3 has 15 amino acids. The trim removed 5 bases at V and 0 bases at J, leaving 5 bases unmatched. The germline V gene has CDR1 SGHRS and CDR2 YFSETQ. The CDR3 here is CASSQSGVSYNEQFF. The CDR3, as DNA: TGCGCCAGCAGTCAAAGCGGGGTCTCCTACAATGAGCAGTTCTTC.

About this clonotype: An end of the junction does not agree with germline; a read error may underlie this. This sequence joins TRBV20-1 and TRBJ2-5; D gene ambiguous. CDR1 is DFQATT, CDR2 SNEGSKA, per germline (reference sequence). The CDR3 covers 12 residues. The CDR3 DNA sequence: TGCAGTGTTAGACGGCTCAAAGAGACCCAGTACTTC. Translating it yields CSVRRLKETQYF.

This clonotype was counted only a few times. The chain recombines TRBV4-2 with TRBJ2-5, with 8 bases lining up with TRBD2. The V gene's germline CDR1 is LGHNA and CDR2 YNFKEQ. The CDR3 contains 20 residues. The V segment lost 0 bases and the J segment 2 bases; nucleotides outside the gene matches: 17. CDR3 in amino acids: CASSQEGVESGRRVQETQYF. The CDR3 bases are TGTGCCAGCAGCCAAGAAGGCGTGGAAAGCGGGAGACGAGTTCAAGAGACCCAGTACTTC.

The table lists this clonotype with a few counts. This chain uses TRBV29-1 with TRBJ2-2; D call uncertain. The CDR3 consists of 12 residues. The V end lost 4 bases, the J end lost 1 base, and 4 bases lay between the germline ends. CDR1 and CDR2 from the germline V gene are SQVTM and ANQGSEA. The CDR3 sequence is CSVGGNTGELFF. Here the CDR3 DNA reads TGCAGCGTTGGAGGGAACACCGGGGAGCTGTTTTTT.

The sample holds a few counts of this clonotype. V and J are TRBV12-5 and TRBJ2-4, with TRBD1 matching over 12 bases. Trimming took 5 bases from V and 8 from J; bases not matched to a gene: 1. This CDR3 comprises 13 residues. Germline V CDR1 and CDR2: LGHNT, FRNRAP. The CDR3 DNA reads as TGTGCTAGTGGTGGGACAGGGGGCTACATTCAGTACTTC. Protein: CASGGTGGYIQYF.

The chain recombines TRBV20-1 with TRBJ1-2, with D hard to call. The ends were cut back, 4 bases at V and 5 bases at J, with 17 bases in the middle. CDR1 DFQATT and CDR2 SNEGSKA come from the germline V gene (reference sequence). The CDR3 runs 14 residues. As DNA, the CDR3 is TGCAGTGCTAACCCCCCGGGAGTCCCATATGGCTACACCTTC. Translated: CSANPPGVPYGYTF.

This clonotype was observed a handful of times. This chain uses TRBV20-1 with TRBJ2-4; perhaps D is TRBD1 or TRBD2 (6 bases each). Per the germline V gene, CDR1 is DFQATT and CDR2 is SNEGSKA (reference sequence). V lost 3 bases and J lost 7, with 10 bases in between. The CDR3 has 12 amino acids. CDR3 bases: TGCAGTGCTAGGGGGGGCCCCAACATTCAGTACTTC. It specifies CSARGGPNIQYF.

This clonotype has a count of ten or more. The chain is built from TRBV5-1 and TRBJ2-7, with D perhaps TRBD2 (5 bases). Trimming pared 3 bases from V and 2 bases from J, leaving 12 bases between. CDR1 and CDR2 from the germline V gene are SGHRS and YFSETQ. CDR3 length: 14 amino acids. CDR3 nucleotides: TGCGCCAGCAGCTCTACCACGGGAACCTACGAGCAGTACTTC. Translating it yields CASSSTTGTYEQYF.

This clonotype was counted between two and nine times. V and J are TRBV4-1 and TRBJ2-7; the D is unclear. Germline V gene lookup returns CDR1 MGHRA and CDR2 YSYEKL. The CDR3 extends over 12 amino acids. The V and J ends lost 4 bases and 6 bases respectively, with 10 bases between them. In DNA form, the CDR3 reads TGCGCCAGCAGCCTAAAGAAATGCGAGCAGTACTTC. Translated, it gives CASSLKKCEQYF.

The J gene is TRBJ2-1, the V gene TRBV27; TRBD2 might be the D (6 bases). Trimming pared 0 bases from V and 4 bases from J, leaving 13 bases between. The CDR3 is made up of 16 amino acids. Germline CDR1 and CDR2: MNHEY and SMNVEV (reference sequence). The CDR3 spells CASSLSRDWIYNEQFF. The DNA for the CDR3 is TGTGCCAGCAGTTTATCCCGGGACTGGATTTACAATGAGCAGTTCTTC.

The rearrangement links TRBV5-1 to TRBJ2-7; TRBD2 might be the D (6 bases). Trimming took 4 bases from V and 3 from J, leaving 20 bases between them. From germline, CDR1 is SGHRS and CDR2 YFSETQ. The CDR3 sequence is 16 residues long. The CDR3 nucleotides are TGCGCCAGCAGCCCGCTCAAGGGAGCGGGTAGCTACGAGCAGTACTTC. Its translation: CASSPLKGAGSYEQYF.

This clonotype has just a few counts. The chain recombines TRBV20-1 with TRBJ2-5; TRBD2 matches at 12 bases. Germline trimming cut 6 bases from V and 4 bases from J; bases unmatched to any gene: 6. This CDR3 contains 14 residues. From germline, CDR1 is DFQATT and CDR2 SNEGSKA (reference sequence). The DNA of the CDR3 is TGCAGTGCGTCCGGACTAGCGGGGAGAGAGACCCAGTACTTC. As protein: CSASGLAGRETQYF.

The rearrangement uses TRBV4-1 and TRBJ2-1; D gene uncertain. The CDR3 length is 16 residues. V was clipped by 4 bases and J by 1 base, with 14 bases between them. Germline CDR1 and CDR2: MGHRA and YSYEKL. CDR3 DNA: TGCGCCAGCAGCCGTAGAAGTCGAGAATCCTACAATGAGCAGTTCTTC. It codes for CASSRRSRESYNEQFF.

This clonotype was counted only a few times. The chain combines TRBV10-2 with TRBJ1-5; D remains ambiguous. Germline assignment: CDR1 WSHSY and CDR2 SAAADI. CDR3 length: 13 amino acids. Trimming took 4 bases from V and 4 from J, leaving 8 bases between them. The CDR3 DNA follows: TGCGCCAGCAGTGTCCAGAGGAATCAGCCCCAGCATTTT. This gives the protein CASSVQRNQPQHF.

This clonotype was seen repeatedly, ten times or more. The chain links TRBV29-1 to TRBJ2-1, with D hard to call. There are 11 residues in the CDR3. Per the germline V gene, CDR1 is SQVTM and CDR2 is ANQGSEA. V was pared by 1 base and J by 4 bases, with 2 bases between. The CDR3 coding sequence is TGCAGCGTTGAAGGGTACAATGAGCAGTTCTTC. It translates to CSVEGYNEQFF.